Below, one T cell receptor beta chain is given with its context. This entry comes from a study of CD8 T cells in Susac syndrome. Random-hexamer reverse transcription was applied to roughly 0.5 to 1 ug RNA. TCRdb re-analysed the immunoSEQ multiplex PCR reads in MiXCR, keeping a single row per CDR3 protein. Of 170,000 or so distinct CDR3 sequences in the sample, roughly 95% are singletons; the top ten hold approximately 0.12%. V lost 5 bases and J lost 13; bases outside the gene matches: 10. This CDR3 contains 15 residues. CDR1 is SGHTA, CDR2 FQGTGA, per germline. Sequenced sample: CD4+ T cells from PBMCs. The chain joins TRBV7-3 to TRBJ2-1; TRBD2 matches 14 bases. This sequence was found in a human donor with Susac syndrome. CDR3 region: CASSLGTSGRKIQFF. The CDR3 DNA sequence: TGTGCCAGCAGCCTAGGGACTAGCGGGAGAAAAATTCAGTTCTTC.